Presented here are 32 T cell receptor beta chains from one specimen sequenced in a study of PD-L1 blockade in urothelial cancer. Profiled with immunoSEQ multiplex PCR; TCRdb holds only in-frame clones, not every one. The sample has 40,000 to 55,000 clones, about 88% seen once. As to time point: peripheral blood 6 weeks after treatment start. The sample here was PBMCs, taken around atezolizumab (anti-PD-L1) treatment. Receptor source: a man between 60 and 75 years old with urothelial cancer.

V is TRBV5-4 and J is TRBJ2-2, with 8 bases fitting TRBD2. Germline V lookup: CDR1 SGHNT, CDR2 YYREEE (reference sequence). Trimming removed 2 bases from V and 3 bases from J; junction bases left unmatched: 9. This CDR3 spans 17 amino acids. For the CDR3, the DNA is TGTGCCAGCAGCTTCGAACTTAGCGGGGTTGACACCGGGGAGCTGTTTTTT. Translated, it gives CASSFELSGVDTGELFF.

This chain uses TRBV10-3 with TRBJ2-7; tentatively, D is TRBD2 (5 bases). From germline, CDR1 is ENHRY and CDR2 SYGVKD. The V gene lost 2 bases and the J gene lost 3 bases, with 11 bases spanning the gap. This CDR3 is built from 14 residues. CDR3 loop: CAISEEEAHYEQYF. CDR3 nucleotide sequence: TGTGCCATCAGTGAGGAGGAGGCTCACTACGAGCAGTACTTC.

The chain is built from TRBV29-1 and TRBJ2-7; a possible D gene is TRBD2 (5 bases). Trimming removed 4 bases at V and 4 bases at J, with 11 bases between. The germline CDR1 and CDR2 sequences are SQVTM and ANQGSEA. The CDR3 length is 12 residues. CDR3 DNA sequence: TGCAGCGTTGTAATCGCGGGTTACGAGCAGTACTTC. This gives the protein CSVVIAGYEQYF.

This clone was detected only a few times. The J gene is TRBJ1-5, the V gene TRBV6-5; 11 nucleotides match TRBD1. Germline loops: CDR1 MNHEY, CDR2 SVGAGI. This CDR3 has 15 residues. J gave up 5 bases and V 6 bases, and 6 bases lay outside the gene matches. CDR3 nucleotides: TGTGCCAGCAGACCGAGGACAGGGGGCGATCAGCCCCAGCATTTT. Protein product: CASRPRTGGDQPQHF.

This chain links TRBV6-1 with TRBJ1-1; D is unclear. Germline V CDR1 and CDR2: MNHNS, SASEGT. This CDR3 region has 14 residues. V lost 8 bases to trimming and J lost 0 bases, with 13 bases between them. In DNA form, the CDR3 reads TGTGCCAGCGAGGGAGGGTCCGTGAACACTGAAGCTTTCTTT. Its translation is CASEGGSVNTEAFF.

The chain recombines TRBV11-2 with TRBJ1-1; D remains unclear. This CDR3 has 13 residues. Germline CDR1 SGHAT, CDR2 FQNNGV. The V end lost 4 bases, the J end lost 6 bases, and 12 bases lay between the germline ends. The CDR3 region is CASSSWPSPEAFF. The CDR3 bases are TGTGCCAGCAGCTCGTGGCCGTCCCCTGAAGCTTTCTTT.

This clone was counted a single time. The chain employs TRBV2 and TRBJ2-5; TRBD2 agrees at 14 bases. Per the germline V gene, CDR1 is SNHLY and CDR2 is FYNNEI. J lost 12 bases, V lost 2 bases, and 8 bases had no gene match. The CDR3 has 15 residues. The CDR3 sequence: CASSERRLAGGMEYF. As DNA, the CDR3 is TGTGCCAGCAGTGAACGTCGACTAGCGGGGGGGATGGAGTACTTC.

The chain carries TRBV4-1 and TRBJ1-3, with D maybe TRBD1 (6 bases). V lost 0 bases to trimming and J lost 2 bases, with 14 bases between them. Germline loops: CDR1 MGHRA, CDR2 YSYEKL. The CDR3 extends over 17 amino acids. This CDR3 is CASSQDQRTGTGNTIYF. In DNA, the CDR3 is TGCGCCAGCAGCCAAGATCAGCGTACAGGGACTGGAAACACCATATATTTT.

The V gene is TRBV5-4, the J gene TRBJ2-5; a weak D match, TRBD2 (6 bases). The CDR3 is 16 residues long. Germline V lookup: CDR1 SGHNT, CDR2 YYREEE (reference sequence). Trimming took off 5 bases at V and 7 bases at J, with 24 bases between the two ends. The CDR3 DNA is TGTGCCAGCAGTACTGGGTTGGGGACCTCGGAGGGGACCCAGTACTTC. It yields the protein CASSTGLGTSEGTQYF.

The chain uses TRBV29-1 and TRBJ1-5, with 7 positions matching TRBD1. The CDR3 totals 15 residues. With V trimmed by 6 bases and J by 1 base, 9 bases remained unmatched. CDR1 is SQVTM, CDR2 ANQGSEA, per germline. The CDR3 is CSVITGTDSNQPQHF. CDR3 bases: TGCAGCGTAATCACCGGGACAGACAGCAATCAGCCCCAGCATTTT.

The chain combines TRBV16 with TRBJ1-1; D unresolved. V was shortened by 0 bases and J by 1 base, with 9 bases between the two germline ends. Germline CDR1 KGHSY, CDR2 FQNENV. This CDR3 is 15 amino acids long. The CDR3 protein is CASSQSTVTNTEAFF. In DNA, the CDR3 is TGTGCCAGCAGCCAATCCACAGTGACGAACACTGAAGCTTTCTTT.

Only one count was recorded for this clone. This chain joins TRBV2 and TRBJ1-6; 7 bases are a match to TRBD1. The CDR3 totals 14 residues. Unmatched junction bases numbered 6, after V lost 7 bases and J lost 6 bases. Germline V gene sequence: CDR1 SNHLY, CDR2 FYNNEI. The CDR3 region has the DNA TGTGCCAGCATCCGACAGGGTCGTAATTCACCCCTCCACTTT. Translation gives CASIRQGRNSPLHF. The variable domain in full, completed from reference TRBV2 and TRBJ1-6, reads EPEVTQTPSHQVTQMGQEVILRCVPISNHLYFYWYRQILGQKVEFLVSFYNNEISEKSEIFDDQFSVERPDGSNFTLKIRSTKLEDSAMYFCASIRQGRNSPLHFGNGTRLTVT.

The chain recombines TRBV4-2 with TRBJ2-1; 9 nucleotides line up with TRBD2. This CDR3 has 17 residues. V trimming: 0 bases; J trimming: 4 bases; junction bases outside the gene matches: 7. Germline V CDR1 and CDR2: LGHNA, YNFKEQ. The CDR3 spells CASSQDSLAGIYNEQFF. CDR3 sequence (DNA): TGTGCCAGCAGCCAAGATAGCCTAGCGGGAATTTACAATGAGCAGTTCTTC.

A single count supports this clone. The chain is built from TRBV7-2 and TRBJ2-3, with a tentative D call TRBD2 (6 bases). The CDR3 runs to 14 residues. V lost 5 bases to trimming and J lost 5 bases, with 14 bases between them. The germline V gene encodes CDR1 SGHTA and CDR2 FQGNSA. CDR3 region: CASSLEGGVDTQYF. CDR3 bases: TGTGCCAGCAGCCTAGAGGGCGGGGTAGATACGCAGTATTTT. The full variable domain, in which reference TRBV7-2 and TRBJ2-3 provide the parts outside the CDR3, is GAGVSQSPSNKVTEKGKDVELRCDPISGHTALYWYRQSLGQGLEFLIYFQGNSAPDKSGLPSDRFSAERTGGSVSTLTIQRTQQEDSAVYLCASSLEGGVDTQYFGPGTRLTVL.

This chain connects TRBV19 to TRBJ2-5; 8 nucleotides match TRBD2. CDR3 length: 15 amino acids. The J segment lost 5 bases and the V segment lost 5 bases, leaving 10 bases of the junction unmatched. Germline assignment: CDR1 LNHDA and CDR2 SQIVND (reference sequence). CDR3 nucleotides: TGTGCCAGTAGTCTCCCTAGCGGGCCTAGGGAGACCCAGTACTTC. As protein: CASSLPSGPRETQYF.

The J gene is TRBJ1-2, the V gene TRBV30; TRBD1 agrees at 7 bases. Looked up from germline, CDR1 is GTSNPN and CDR2 is SVGIG (reference sequence). The CDR3 is made up of 16 amino acids. V lost 0 bases, J lost 5 bases, and 12 bases stayed unmatched. CDR3 sequence: CAWSVRGDREKYGYTF. CDR3 sequence (DNA): TGTGCCTGGAGTGTACGCGGGGACAGAGAAAAATATGGCTACACCTTC.

The chain carries TRBV9 and TRBJ2-3, with D perhaps matching TRBD2 (5 bases). This CDR3 region has 16 residues. The germline CDR1 and CDR2 sequences are SGDLS and YYNGEE. V lost 0 bases and J 2 bases, leaving 13 bases between the germline ends. CDR3 amino acids: CASSVEASSYTDTQYF. DNA of the CDR3: TGTGCCAGCAGCGTAGAGGCTAGCTCATACACAGATACGCAGTATTTT.

The chain carries TRBV9 and TRBJ2-7; a possible D gene is TRBD2 (6 bases). V lost 2 bases to trimming and J lost 4 bases, with 13 bases between them. Germline V CDR1 and CDR2: SGDLS, YYNGEE. This CDR3 is built from 14 residues. The CDR3 sequence is CASSVGTQDYEQYF. In DNA form, the CDR3 reads TGTGCCAGCAGCGTCGGGACTCAAGATTACGAGCAGTACTTC.

This chain joins TRBV19 and TRBJ2-3; 10 nucleotides line up with TRBD2. The CDR3 extends over 14 amino acids. After removal of 4 bases from V and 4 bases from J, the junction contained 2 bases not matched to a gene. Germline loops: CDR1 LNHDA, CDR2 SQIVND (reference sequence). CDR3 nucleotide sequence: TGTGCCAGTAGTACTGGGACTAGCGCAGATACGCAGTATTTT. Protein product: CASSTGTSADTQYF.

This rearrangement joins TRBV28 to TRBJ2-3; D unresolved. The V end was cut by 7 bases, the J end by 3 bases, with 5 bases between. This CDR3 comprises 11 residues. CDR1 and CDR2 from the germline V gene are MDHEN and SYDVKM. The CDR3 nucleotides read TGTGCCAGCACCATTACAGATACGCAGTATTTT. Translating it yields CASTITDTQYF. Combining the CDR3 with reference TRBV28 and TRBJ2-3 gives the whole variable domain DVKVTQSSRYLVKRTGEKVFLECVQDMDHENMFWYRQDPGLGLRLIYFSYDVKMKEKGDIPEGYSVSREKKERFSLILESASTNQTSMYLCASTITDTQYFGPGTRLTVL.

The chain has TRBV4-3 and TRBJ1-3; no firm D call. Germline CDR1 LGHNA, CDR2 YSLEER. V was trimmed by 0 bases and J by 2 bases, leaving 5 bases between them. The CDR3 runs to 14 residues. The CDR3 here is CASSQERAGNTIYF. CDR3 DNA sequence: TGCGCCAGCAGCCAAGAGCGGGCTGGAAACACCATATATTTT.

This clone was counted a single time. CDR3 nucleotide sequence: TGTGCCACCTCGGGACTAGCGGGGCCAACCTACGAGCAGTACTTC. Translated: CATSGLAGPTYEQYF. The chain uses TRBV19 and TRBJ2-7, with 13 positions matching TRBD2. Looked up from germline, CDR1 is LNHDA and CDR2 is SQIVND (reference sequence). V trimming: 10 bases; J trimming: 2 bases; junction bases outside the gene matches: 8. The CDR3 sequence is 15 residues long.

This clone was recorded only once. This sequence joins TRBV2 and TRBJ1-5, with a tentative D call TRBD1 (6 bases). CDR3 length: 13 amino acids. V lost 4 bases and J lost 8, with 12 bases in between. The germline gives CDR1 SNHLY, CDR2 FYNNEI. The CDR3 protein is CASSGTAKEPQHF. In DNA form, the CDR3 reads TGTGCCAGCAGTGGGACAGCTAAAGAGCCCCAGCATTTT. The entire variable domain, with the rest obtained from reference TRBV2 and TRBJ1-5, is as follows: EPEVTQTPSHQVTQMGQEVILRCVPISNHLYFYWYRQILGQKVEFLVSFYNNEISEKSEIFDDQFSVERPDGSNFTLKIRSTKLEDSAMYFCASSGTAKEPQHFGDGTRLSIL.

This clone is a singleton in its sample. The CDR3 DNA follows: TGTGCCAGCAGCTTAGAGACTAGCGGGAGACTGGAGCAGTACTTC. This translates into CASSLETSGRLEQYF. The rearrangement uses TRBV11-2 and TRBJ2-7; 12 bases match TRBD2. The V gene's germline CDR1 is SGHAT and CDR2 FQNNGV. V shed 0 bases and J 7 bases; nucleotides not matched to a gene: 4. This CDR3 contains 15 residues.

This clone was detected a few times. The chain carries TRBV2 and TRBJ1-6; D is possibly TRBD1 (5 bases). The germline V and J ends were trimmed by 4 bases and 4 bases, with 11 bases remaining between them. There are 15 residues in the CDR3. Germline values: CDR1 SNHLY, CDR2 FYNNEI. As DNA, the CDR3 is TGTGCCAGCAGTGGCTTGGCAGGGTATAATTCACCCCTCCACTTT. It yields the protein CASSGLAGYNSPLHF. Full variable domain (rest looked up from reference TRBV2 and TRBJ1-6): EPEVTQTPSHQVTQMGQEVILRCVPISNHLYFYWYRQILGQKVEFLVSFYNNEISEKSEIFDDQFSVERPDGSNFTLKIRSTKLEDSAMYFCASSGLAGYNSPLHFGNGTRLTVT.

The chain is built from TRBV6-6 and TRBJ1-2, with 8 bases that match TRBD1. J gave up 5 bases and V 2 bases, and 4 bases lay outside the gene matches. Germline-derived CDR1 and CDR2 are MNHNY and SVGAGI (reference sequence). This CDR3 spans 14 amino acids. The CDR3 loop is CASSYGQGAYGYTF. The CDR3 region has the DNA TGTGCCAGCAGTTACGGGCAGGGGGCATATGGCTACACCTTC.

The chain carries TRBV30 and TRBJ2-3; 10 positions match TRBD1. V lost 5 bases and J lost 0; bases outside the gene matches: 2. Germline CDR1 GTSNPN, CDR2 SVGIG (reference sequence). The CDR3 is 14 amino acids. CDR3 protein: CAWDRGLSTDTQYF. As DNA, the CDR3 is TGTGCCTGGGACAGGGGGCTAAGCACAGATACGCAGTATTTT.

The chain couples TRBV29-1 to TRBJ2-7; D is ambiguous. Between the trimmed V and J ends, which lost 3 bases and 2 bases, there was a span of 11 bases. The germline CDR1 and CDR2 sequences are SQVTM and ANQGSEA. The CDR3 covers 13 residues. Here the CDR3 DNA reads TGCAGCGTTGAGTTTTGTCTAACCTACGAGCAGTACTTC. This sequence encodes CSVEFCLTYEQYF.

The V call is TRBV6-5, the J call TRBJ2-3, with 10 bases identical to TRBD2. Germline V gene lookup returns CDR1 MNHEY and CDR2 SVGAGI. The ends lost 6 bases at V and 7 bases at J; junction bases unmatched: 7. The length of the CDR3 is 14 residues. CDR3 sequence: CASRPASGRYTQYF. The CDR3 DNA follows: TGTGCCAGCAGACCCGCTAGCGGGAGATATACGCAGTATTTT.

As DNA, the CDR3 is TGTGCCAGCAGCTTGTCTAGCGGGGGGGCCTACAATGAGCAGTTCTTC. This sequence encodes CASSLSSGGAYNEQFF. This chain uses TRBV7-9 with TRBJ2-1; 12 nucleotides match TRBD2. The CDR3 consists of 16 residues. V was pared by 3 bases and J by 2 bases, with 2 bases of the junction left unmatched. Per the germline V gene, CDR1 is SEHNR and CDR2 is FQNEAQ (reference sequence).

The chain joins TRBV6-5 to TRBJ2-2, with a weak D call TRBD2 (6 bases). V was clipped by 5 bases and J by 7 bases, with 14 bases between them. The length of the CDR3 is 14 residues. CDR1 is MNHEY, CDR2 SVGAGI, per germline. The CDR3 sequence is CASSPPDGGGELFF. CDR3 DNA: TGTGCCAGCAGTCCCCCCGACGGGGGCGGGGAGCTGTTTTTT.

The rearrangement links TRBV4-3 to TRBJ2-1; tentatively, D is TRBD2 (5 bases). CDR1 and CDR2 from the germline V gene are LGHNA and YSLEER. V lost 4 bases to trimming and J lost 7 bases, with 11 bases between them. This CDR3 is built from 13 residues. The CDR3 region has the DNA TGCGCCAGCAGCCCTCTACTAGGGAATGAGCAGTTCTTC. This gives the protein CASSPLLGNEQFF.